This T cell receptor beta chain was documented in a study of CXCR3-negative and CXCR3-positive naive CD8 T cells. Points from the study as a whole: Researchers reported similar TRBV-TRBJ usage in naive CXCR3-negative and CXCR3-positive cells, though memory differed. After cryopreservation, CXCR3 expression dropped partially; most assays used fresh PBMCs. Memory CD8+ cells had much lower diversity, and both naive subsets had comparably high diversity. Naive cells positive for CXCR3 carried more hydrophobic TRB CDR3s than CXCR3-negative ones.

The CDR3 loop spans 16 amino acids. Per germline, CDR1 MDHEN and CDR2 SYDVKM. UMI labels and 5' RACE were used to prepare the TRB cDNA libraries. After re-calling the 5' RACE reads, TCRdb lists one entry per CDR3 protein, DNA absent. The table lists around 61,000 distinct CDR3 sequences. Turning to this clonotype: Its antigen is not known.

This receptor was obtained from a human donor in good health. Some clones in this sample may be carry-over from other donors' samples. The specimen sequenced was naive CXCR3+ CD8+ T cells from blood. Subset here: CD45RO-CCR7+CD27+CD95- naive CD8+ T cells expressing CXCR3 (TNR3+). The chain combines TRBV28 with TRBJ1-3; lacking DNA, the TRBD1 call made by TCRdb goes unchecked. The CDR3 reads CASSFRTGSFGNTIYF. Filled out from reference TRBV28 and TRBJ1-3, the complete variable domain reads DVKVTQSSRYLVKRTGEKVFLECVQDMDHENMFWYRQDPGLGLRLIYFSYDVKMKEKGDIPEGYSVSREKKERFSLILESASTNQTSMYLCASSFRTGSFGNTIYFGEGSWLTVV.